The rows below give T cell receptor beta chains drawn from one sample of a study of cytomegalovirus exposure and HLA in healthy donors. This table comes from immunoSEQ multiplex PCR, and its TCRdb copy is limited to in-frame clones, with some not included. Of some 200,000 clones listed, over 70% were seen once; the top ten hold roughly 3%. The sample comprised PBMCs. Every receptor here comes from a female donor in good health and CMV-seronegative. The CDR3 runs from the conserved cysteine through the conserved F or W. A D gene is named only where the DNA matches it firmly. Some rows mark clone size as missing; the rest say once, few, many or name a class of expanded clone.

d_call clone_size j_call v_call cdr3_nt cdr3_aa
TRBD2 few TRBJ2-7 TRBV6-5 TGTGCCAGCAGTCGGCCTAGCGGGAGCTCCTACGAGCAGTACTTC CASSRPSGSSYEQYF
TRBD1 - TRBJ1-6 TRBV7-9 TGTGCCAGCAGCCCAATTCCCGGGACAGATAATTCACCCCTCCACTTT CASSPIPGTDNSPLHF
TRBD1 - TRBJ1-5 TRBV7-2 TGTGCCAGCAGCTTAGGACAGGGTAGTCAGCCCCAGCATTTT CASSLGQGSQPQHF
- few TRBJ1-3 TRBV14 TGTGCCAGCAGCGGACAGTTCTCTGGAAACACCATATATTTT CASSGQFSGNTIYF
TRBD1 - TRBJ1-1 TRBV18 TGTGCCAGCTCTTCGGGACAGGCGGGTACGAACACTGAAGCTTTCTTT CASSSGQAGTNTEAFF
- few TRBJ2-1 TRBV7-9 TGTGCCAGCAGCTTAGTTGGGGGGGCCAAGCGGGAGCAGTTCTTC CASSLVGGAKREQFF
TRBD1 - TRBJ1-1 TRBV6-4 TGTGCCAGGACGGACAGGGAGGGTACTGAAGCTTTCTTT CARTDREGTEAFF
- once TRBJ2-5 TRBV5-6 TGTGCCAGCAGCTTACCCTTCGGGGAGACCCAGTACTTC CASSLPFGETQYF
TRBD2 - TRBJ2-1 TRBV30 TGTGCCTGGAAGGGTAGCGGGACCTACAATGAGCAGTTCTTC CAWKGSGTYNEQFF
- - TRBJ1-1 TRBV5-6 TGTGCCAGCAGCCGCGATTTTCGAGCTTTCTTT CASSRDFRAFF
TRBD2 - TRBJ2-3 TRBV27 TGTGCCAGCAGTCAGGGACTAGCGAGCACAGATACGCAGTATTTT CASSQGLASTDTQYF
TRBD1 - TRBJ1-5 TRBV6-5 TGTGCCAGCAGGAAACAGGGGACAAATCAGCCCCAGCATTTT CASRKQGTNQPQHF
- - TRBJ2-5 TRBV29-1 TGCAGCGTTGATCGCGGGTTAGGCCCAGTTCAAGAGACCCAGTACTTC CSVDRGLGPVQETQYF
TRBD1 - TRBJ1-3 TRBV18 TGTGCCAGCTCACCGGGGACAGGAGGAGGAAACACCATATATTTT CASSPGTGGGNTIYF
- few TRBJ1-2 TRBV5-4 TGTGCCAGCAGCCAGGACAGCTATGGCTACACCTTC CASSQDSYGYTF
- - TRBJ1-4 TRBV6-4 TGTGCCAGCAGTCCTGGCAGGGATGAAAAACTGTTTTTT CASSPGRDEKLFF
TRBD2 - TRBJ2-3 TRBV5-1 TGCGCCAGCAGCGGGGGACTAGCGGGTTCAGATACGCAGTATTTT CASSGGLAGSDTQYF
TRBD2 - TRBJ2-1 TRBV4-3 TGCGCCAGCAGCCTTTTATGGGGGGGAGGCAATGAGCAGTTCTTC CASSLLWGGGNEQFF
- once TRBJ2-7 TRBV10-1 TGCGCCATCAAGAAAGGGGGGGAGGGAGACTACGAGCAGTACTTC CAIKKGGEGDYEQYF
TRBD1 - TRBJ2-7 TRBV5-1 TGCGCCAGCAGCTTGGTGACAGGGGGTGGCGAGCAGTACTTC CASSLVTGGGEQYF
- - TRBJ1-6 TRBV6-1 TGTGCCAACAGTGGGGGGGGCTCGAGTTCACCCCTCCACTTT CANSGGGSSSPLHF
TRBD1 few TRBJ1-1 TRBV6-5 TGTGCCAGCAGTTTACACCACAGGGGAGGCACTGAAGCTTTCTTT CASSLHHRGGTEAFF
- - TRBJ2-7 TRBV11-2 TGTGCCAGCAGCTTAGGGGCCGCTGGCTACGAACAGTACTTC CASSLGAAGYEQYF
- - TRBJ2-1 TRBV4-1 TGCGCCAGCAGCCCACCGGAGGGCCGGCACAATGAGCAGTTCTTC CASSPPEGRHNEQFF
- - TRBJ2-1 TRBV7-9 TGTGCCAGCAGCCCCGAGCCGGCGGACTACAATGAGCAGTTCTTC CASSPEPADYNEQFF
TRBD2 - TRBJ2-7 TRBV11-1 TGTGCCAGCAGCCGGACTAGGGGATCCTACGAGCAGTACTTC CASSRTRGSYEQYF
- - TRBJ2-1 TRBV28 TGTGCCAGCAGCCCCTCGGGAAAGACAAATGAGCAGTTCTTC CASSPSGKTNEQFF
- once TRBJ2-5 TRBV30 TGTGCCTGGAGTGTACAAGGCGGGGGCAGACAAGAGACCCAGTACTTC CAWSVQGGGRQETQYF
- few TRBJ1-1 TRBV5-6 TGTGCCAGCAGTTTGGGAGGAGGGACTGAAGCTTTCTTT CASSLGGGTEAFF
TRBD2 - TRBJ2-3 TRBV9 TGTGCCAGCAGCCTCACTAGCGGGAGGGCCCTAGATACGCAGTATTTT CASSLTSGRALDTQYF
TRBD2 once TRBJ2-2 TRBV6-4 TGTGCCAGCAGTGACTCTGGGCTAGCGGACACCGGGGAGCTGTTTTTT CASSDSGLADTGELFF
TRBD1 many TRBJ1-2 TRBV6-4 TGTGCCAGCAGACGAACAGGGGCGGAAGGCTACACCTTC CASRRTGAEGYTF
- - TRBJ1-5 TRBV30 TGTGCCTGGAGTGTACGGGGGGACCAGCCCCAGCATTTT CAWSVRGDQPQHF
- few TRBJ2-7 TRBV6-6 TGTGCCAGCAGTTACTCGGGCGGGCTTTACGAGCAGTACTTC CASSYSGGLYEQYF
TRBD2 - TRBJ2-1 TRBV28 TGTGCCAGCAGTTTAATCGGGGGGGGGCTTAGGGATGAGCAGTTCTTC CASSLIGGGLRDEQFF
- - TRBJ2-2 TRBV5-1 TGCGCCAGCAGCCCTCTGGCGGGGGCCCTCAACACCGGGGAGCTGTTTTTT CASSPLAGALNTGELFF
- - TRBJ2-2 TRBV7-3 TGTGCCAGCAGTAGGGGGCTAGCGGGCACCGGGGAGCTGTTTTTT CASSRGLAGTGELFF
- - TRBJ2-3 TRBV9 TGTGCCAGCAGCGTACTAGGGGGTTTCACAGATACGCAGTATTTT CASSVLGGFTDTQYF
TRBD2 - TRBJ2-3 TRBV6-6 TGTGCCAGCACCGCAGCGGGGACCCCTAGCACAGATACGCAGTATTTT CASTAAGTPSTDTQYF
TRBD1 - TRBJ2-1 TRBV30 TGTGCCTGGACTGGCCTAGCAGGGGGCCGCTACAATGAGCAGTTCTTC CAWTGLAGGRYNEQFF
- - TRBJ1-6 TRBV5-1 TGCGCCAGCAGCTTCGCCGGGGACTTAGGTAATTCACCCCTCCACTTT CASSFAGDLGNSPLHF
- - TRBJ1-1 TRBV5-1 TGCGCCAGCAGCATGAACCAGGTAGAGAACACTGAAGCTTTCTTT CASSMNQVENTEAFF
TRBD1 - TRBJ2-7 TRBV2 TGTGCCACGGTGGCAGGGACAGGTAACGAGCAGTACTTC CATVAGTGNEQYF
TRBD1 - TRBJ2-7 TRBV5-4 TGTGCCAGCAGCTTTCGGACAGGGGGAATCTACGAGCAGTACTTC CASSFRTGGIYEQYF
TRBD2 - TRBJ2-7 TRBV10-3 TGTGCCATCAGTGAGTTACTAGCGGGCTCCTACGAGCAGTACTTC CAISELLAGSYEQYF
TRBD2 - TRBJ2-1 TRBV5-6 TGTGCCAGCAGCTTTAGCGGGAGGGCCTTCAATGAGCAGTTCTTC CASSFSGRAFNEQFF
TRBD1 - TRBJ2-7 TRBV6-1 TGTGCCAGCAGTGAATTGGGACAGAGCTCCTACGAGCAGTACTTC CASSELGQSSYEQYF
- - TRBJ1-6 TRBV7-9 TGTTCCAGCAGCTTATTCCTCAGCTCCTATAATTCACCCCTCCACTTT CSSSLFLSSYNSPLHF
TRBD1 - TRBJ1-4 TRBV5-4 TGTGCCAGCAGCAGATCGACAGGGGAGGGTGAAAAACTGTTTTTT CASSRSTGEGEKLFF
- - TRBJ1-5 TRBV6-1 TGTGCCAGCCGACCTCCTGAGGACAGAAATCAGCCCCAGCATTTT CASRPPEDRNQPQHF
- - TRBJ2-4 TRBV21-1 TGTGCCCGTAAACCTCCGAGCGGGGTCTCAACCCGACGCCTAGCCAAAAACATTCAGTACTTC CARKPPSGVSTRRLAKNIQYF
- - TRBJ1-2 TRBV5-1 TGCGCCAGCAGCCCCGGGAGGAATGATGGCTACACCTTC CASSPGRNDGYTF
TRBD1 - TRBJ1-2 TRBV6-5 TGTGCCAGCAGTTTCCGGACAGGGGGTGGCTACACCTTC CASSFRTGGGYTF
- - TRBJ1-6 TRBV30 TGTGCCTGGAGTATGGGCAGGGAGGGCTCACCCCTCCACTTT CAWSMGREGSPLHF
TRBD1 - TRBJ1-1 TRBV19 TGTGCCAGTACCCCCATCGGGACAGGGGACCCTGAAGCTTTCTTT CASTPIGTGDPEAFF
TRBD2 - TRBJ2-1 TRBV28 TGTGCCAGCAGTCCGAGGACTAGCGGGGGGGTGTACAATGAGCAGTTCTTC CASSPRTSGGVYNEQFF
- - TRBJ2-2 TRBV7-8 TGTGCCAGCAGCTTATTTTCGCAGGGTGACACCGGGGAGCTGTTTTTT CASSLFSQGDTGELFF
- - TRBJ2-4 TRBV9 TGTGCCAGCAGCGTAGAGGGGGGGTTTGGAAACATTCAGTACTTC CASSVEGGFGNIQYF
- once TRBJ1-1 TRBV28 TGTGCCAGCAGCCCTAATTCGGGCACTGAAGCTTTCTTT CASSPNSGTEAFF